These 23 T cell receptor beta chains originate from one sample sequenced in a study of post-analysis software for immune sequencing data. General observations from the study: Included in a set of roughly five TRBV segments more frequent in patients than controls were TRBV5-6, TRBV5-1 and TRBV20-1.

These receptors' antigens are unknown. The TCR beta cDNA libraries carried unique molecular identifiers. TCRdb reprocessed the PCR reads via MiXCR and lists one record per CDR3 protein. The sample records hundreds of thousands of distinct CDR3 sequences, approximately 57% being singletons. The material sequenced was blood. These receptors came from a girl aged 5 to 17 with multiple sclerosis.

The rearrangement links TRBV5-1 to TRBJ2-5; D is possibly TRBD1 or TRBD2 (5 bases each). The J call may be mistaken, given a closer DNA end match to TRBJ2-7. There are 14 residues in the CDR3. The germline V gene has CDR1 SGHRS and CDR2 YFSETQ. As DNA, the CDR3 is TGCGCCAGCAGCGACCGGGACCCCCTCTACGAGCAGTACTTC. Its translation: CASSDRDPLYEQYF.

The chain joins TRBV10-1 to TRBJ2-5; D not resolved. The J call may be mistaken, given a closer DNA end match to TRBJ2-7. The CDR3 totals 14 residues. Germline loops: CDR1 WNHNN, CDR2 SYGVQD (reference sequence). The chain's CDR3 is CASSLNRGEYEQYF. CDR3 coding DNA: TGCGCCAGCAGCCTAAACAGAGGAGAGTACGAGCAGTACTTC.

The chain uses TRBV19 and TRBJ2-4, with TRBD1 as a possible D gene (6 bases). The J call may be incorrect, as the DNA end agrees better with TRBJ2-7. CDR1 is LNHDA and CDR2 is SQIVND in the germline V gene (reference sequence). The CDR3 spans 13 residues. CDR3 coding DNA: TGTGCCAGTACGGGGACACGAGGCTACGAGCAGTACTTC. Protein product: CASTGTRGYEQYF.

This clonotype was detected a few times. V gene TRBV12-3 or TRBV12-4 combines with J gene TRBJ2-7; 7 bases align to TRBD1. V lost 1 base and J lost 5; bases outside the gene matches: 5. The CDR3 contains 14 residues. This chain's CDR3 is CASSLVGGHDEQYF. CDR3 DNA: TGTGCCAGCAGTTTAGTAGGGGGCCACGACGAGCAGTACTTC.

This clonotype was observed a few times. The V and J genes are TRBV9 and TRBJ2-7, with 7 bases fitting TRBD2. Germline lookup yields CDR1 SGDLS and CDR2 YYNGEE. Losses at the gene ends were 0 bases for V and 1 base for J; bases not matched to a gene: 7. CDR3 length: 16 residues. The CDR3 loop reads CASSVGGASGSYEQYF. CDR3 sequence (DNA): TGTGCCAGCAGCGTAGGTGGGGCTAGCGGTTCCTACGAGCAGTACTTC.

This clonotype was counted only a few times. A read error may produce the germline difference seen at one junction end. J is TRBJ2-5 and V is TRBV20-1; D might be TRBD1 (6 bases). There are 12 residues in the CDR3. Germline loops: CDR1 DFQATT, CDR2 SNEGSKA (reference sequence). CDR3 DNA sequence: TGCAGTACTAGGGGGACCCTGGAGACCCAGTACTTC. Amino acid sequence: CSTRGTLETQYF.

The table lists this clonotype with a few counts. The V and J genes are TRBV11-3 and TRBJ2-3, with 9 bases that match TRBD1. There are 15 residues in the CDR3. V dropped 4 bases and J dropped 3; count of bases not matched to a gene: 5. In germline, CDR1 is SGHNT, CDR2 YENEEA. CDR3 coding DNA: TGTGCCAGCAGCTACGGACAGGGGATAACAGATACGCAGTATTTT. Amino acid sequence: CASSYGQGITDTQYF.

This clonotype was detected a few times. CDR3 sequence: CASSQHPFRTGDHEQYF. DNA of the CDR3: TGCGCCAGCAGCCAACACCCTTTTCGGACAGGGGACCACGAGCAGTACTTC. The gene calls are TRBV5-1 and TRBJ2-5, with 9 bases matching TRBD1. The J call is doubtful: the DNA matches TRBJ2-7 better. From germline, CDR1 is SGHRS and CDR2 YFSETQ. The CDR3 runs to 17 residues.

This chain joins TRBV12-3 or TRBV12-4 and TRBJ2-5, with 10 bases lining up with TRBD2. This CDR3 has 16 amino acids. With 1 base clipped from V and 11 bases from J, the junction kept 13 bases outside the gene matches. CDR3 nucleotides: TGTGCCAGCAGTTTAGGGGGAGCGGGAGGGCCGGGGGAGCAGTACTTC. This translates into CASSLGGAGGPGEQYF.

This chain uses TRBV6-6 with TRBJ2-5, with D unclear. The J call may be faulty, since TRBJ2-7 better matches the DNA end. CDR1 MNHNY and CDR2 SVGAGI come from the germline V gene (reference sequence). The CDR3 loop spans 13 amino acids. CDR3 in DNA: TGTGCCAGCAGTCCGGGTTTCAGGAGCGAGCAGTACTTC. Its protein is CASSPGFRSEQYF.

The table lists this clonotype with a few counts. The rearrangement joins TRBV20-1 to TRBJ2-7; no firm D call. The CDR3 has 14 amino acids. The ends were cut back, 2 bases at V and 7 bases at J, with 18 bases in the middle. Germline V gene sequence: CDR1 DFQATT, CDR2 SNEGSKA (reference sequence). CDR3 sequence: CSARRSSGRQEQYF. The DNA of the CDR3 is TGCAGTGCTAGAAGGAGTTCGGGCAGGCAGGAGCAGTACTTC.

This chain joins TRBV7-9 and TRBJ1-4; D remains unclear. The CDR3 is 16 residues long. Germline V gene data show CDR1 as SEHNR and CDR2 as FQNEAQ (reference sequence). Trimming removed 4 bases at V and 8 bases at J, with 20 bases between. In nucleotides, the CDR3 is TGTGCCAGCAGCTCCCGACGGGCCCGGTCGGCGGAAAAACTGTTTTTT. This encodes CASSSRRARSAEKLFF.

The V and J genes are TRBV9 and TRBJ2-3; D gene unclear. V lost 0 bases and J lost 6, with 17 bases in between. The CDR3 contains 16 residues. CDR1 and CDR2 from the germline V gene are SGDLS and YYNGEE. The CDR3 DNA sequence: TGTGCCAGCAGCGTAGAAGTGGGCCCCGCCCTGGATACGCAGTATTTT. Translation: CASSVEVGPALDTQYF.

The chain employs TRBV7-7 and TRBJ2-7; 11 bases line up with TRBD1. The germline CDR1 and CDR2 sequences are SSHAT and FNYEAQ (reference sequence). This CDR3 region has 17 residues. Trimming removed 5 bases from V and 2 bases from J; junction bases left unmatched: 11. The CDR3 here is CASSRTAGTGGTYEQYF. In DNA form, the CDR3 reads TGTGCCAGCAGCCGTACGGCCGGGACAGGGGGGACCTACGAGCAGTACTTC.

The rearrangement joins TRBV5-1 to TRBJ2-1, with D possibly matching TRBD1 (8 bases). There are 15 residues in the CDR3. The germline V gene encodes CDR1 SGHRS and CDR2 YFSETQ. V was pared by 4 bases and J by 3 bases, with 14 bases between. The CDR3 region has the DNA TGCGCCAGCAGCCAAAGCGGGACAGGCTACAATGAGCAGTTCTTC. Translating it yields CASSQSGTGYNEQFF.

The chain uses TRBV20-1 and TRBJ2-7, with 10 bases identical to TRBD2. V lost 6 bases and J lost 2; bases outside the gene matches: 10. Looked up from germline, CDR1 is DFQATT and CDR2 is SNEGSKA (reference sequence). The CDR3 consists of 15 residues. This chain's CDR3 is CSAVTSGANPYEQYF. The DNA for the CDR3 is TGCAGTGCCGTTACTAGCGGGGCCAACCCCTACGAGCAGTACTTC.

The chain recombines TRBV12-5 with TRBJ1-6; D not resolved. The ends were cut back, 1 base at V and 7 bases at J, with 8 bases in the middle. Germline CDR1 reads LGHNT; CDR2 reads FRNRAP. There are 14 residues in the CDR3. The CDR3 protein is CASGLGGGNSPLHF. The CDR3 region has the DNA TGTGCTAGTGGTTTGGGCGGCGGCAATTCACCCCTCCACTTT.

The chain recombines TRBV5-1 with TRBJ2-1, with D possibly TRBD1 on 6 matching bases. Trimming pared 3 bases from V and 7 bases from J, leaving 17 bases between. The germline V gene has CDR1 SGHRS and CDR2 YFSETQ. The CDR3 loop spans 15 amino acids. The CDR3 region is CASSWALNQGNEQFF. In DNA, the CDR3 is TGCGCCAGCAGCTGGGCCCTGAATCAGGGGAATGAGCAGTTCTTC.

There are a few counts of this clonotype. The rearrangement joins TRBV14 to TRBJ2-1; 9 bases match TRBD2. Germline trimming cut 0 bases from V and 4 bases from J; bases unmatched to any gene: 13. Germline assignment: CDR1 SGHDN and CDR2 FVKESK. The CDR3 contains 19 residues. As DNA, the CDR3 is TGTGCCAGCAGCCAAGATTTTCGCAGGGCTAGCGGGGCTTACAATGAGCAGTTCTTC. Its translation is CASSQDFRRASGAYNEQFF.

This clonotype has just one count. The rearrangement uses TRBV29-1 and TRBJ2-1, with D perhaps matching TRBD1 (5 bases). The CDR3 covers 15 residues. Between the trimmed V and J ends, which lost 1 base and 6 bases, there was a span of 16 bases. Germline-derived CDR1 and CDR2 are SQVTM and ANQGSEA. This CDR3 is CSVEGGDSRSNEQFF. CDR3 DNA sequence: TGCAGCGTTGAAGGGGGTGACAGCAGGTCCAATGAGCAGTTCTTC.

This clonotype has just a few counts. The chain couples TRBV4-1 to TRBJ1-1; 7 bases are a match to TRBD1. The CDR3 runs to 14 residues. Germline-derived CDR1 and CDR2 are MGHRA and YSYEKL. The J segment lost 7 bases and the V segment lost 2 bases, leaving 7 bases of the junction unmatched. The CDR3 coding sequence is TGCGCCAGCAGCCAACCCGACAGGGTCGGTGAAGCTTTCTTT. As protein: CASSQPDRVGEAFF.

This clonotype has more than one count but fewer than ten. V usage is TRBV5-1 and J usage is TRBJ2-2; TRBD1 agrees at 9 bases. The CDR3 sequence is 17 residues long. V dropped 4 bases and J dropped 0; count of bases not matched to a gene: 7. CDR1 SGHRS and CDR2 YFSETQ come from the germline V gene. In nucleotides, the CDR3 is TGCGCCAGCAGCCAAAGACAGGGGGTGACGAACACCGGGGAGCTGTTTTTT. This codes for CASSQRQGVTNTGELFF.

In DNA, the CDR3 is TGCAGTGCTAAGGTTCCGGGACAGCTTATTAATTCACCCCTCCACTTT. Protein product: CSAKVPGQLINSPLHF. The chain joins TRBV20-1 to TRBJ1-6; 7 bases fit TRBD1. From germline, CDR1 is DFQATT and CDR2 SNEGSKA (reference sequence). The J segment lost 6 bases and the V segment lost 4 bases, leaving 12 bases of the junction unmatched. This CDR3 comprises 16 residues.